The 16 T cell receptor beta chains below were found in one sample sequenced in a study of blood T cell repertoires in COVID-19. TCRdb keeps only in-frame clones here, not all; method: immunoSEQ multiplex PCR. The sample lists 250,000 or so clones; roughly 80% were seen once. Sequences were obtained from peripheral blood. Receptor source: a man older than 75 with acute or convalescent COVID-19.

CDR3 DNA sequence: TGTGCCAGCAGTTTAGAAAGGGGCTCATACAATGAGCAGTTCTTC. This translates into CASSLERGSYNEQFF. The chain is built from TRBV27 and TRBJ2-1, with D tentatively TRBD1 (5 bases). The ends were cut back, 2 bases at V and 4 bases at J, with 12 bases in the middle. From germline, CDR1 is MNHEY and CDR2 SMNVEV (reference sequence). The CDR3 spans 15 residues.

This clone was seen more than once but under ten times. V usage is TRBV3-1 (or the pseudogene TRBV3-2) and J usage is TRBJ1-6; D uncertain. This CDR3 contains 13 residues. Trimming removed 3 bases from V and 8 bases from J, with 8 bases in between. Germline V CDR1 and CDR2: LGHDT, YNNKEL (reference sequence). CDR3 DNA sequence: TGTGCCAGCAGCCAGTTACGGGATTCACCCCTCCACTTT. It encodes CASSQLRDSPLHF.

The V gene is TRBV6-5, the J gene TRBJ2-7; TRBD1 matches at 12 bases. After removal of 8 bases from V and 11 bases from J, the junction contained 10 bases not matched to a gene. The CDR3 consists of 13 residues. The V gene's germline CDR1 is MNHEY and CDR2 SVGAGI. The CDR3 bases are TGTGCCAGCGGGGACAGGGGGCCATGGGGAAAGTACTTC. Its translation: CASGDRGPWGKYF.

The J gene is TRBJ1-5, the V gene TRBV12-5, with D possibly TRBD1 on 5 matching bases. CDR1 and CDR2 from the germline V gene are LGHNT and FRNRAP. This CDR3 is built from 15 residues. Trimming removed 2 bases at V and 6 bases at J, with 14 bases between. CDR3 DNA: TGTGCTAGTGGTTTGTCGTCACAGGACCCTCAGCCCCAGCATTTT. This encodes CASGLSSQDPQPQHF.

The chain has TRBV20-1 and TRBJ2-7, with a weak D call TRBD2 (6 bases). The germline CDR1 and CDR2 sequences are DFQATT and SNEGSKA (reference sequence). The CDR3 covers 13 residues. Trimming took off 3 bases at V and 1 base at J, with 10 bases between the two ends. In nucleotides, the CDR3 is TGCAGTGCTAGTCGTAGCGGATCCTACGAGCAGTACTTC. As protein: CSASRSGSYEQYF.

This clone was observed once. V gene TRBV4-2 combines with J gene TRBJ2-7, with a possible D match to TRBD1 (6 bases). This CDR3 comprises 15 residues. Per germline, CDR1 LGHNA and CDR2 YNFKEQ. V was pared by 4 bases and J by 4 bases, with 17 bases between. CDR3 in amino acids: CASSPQLDRRYEQYF. The CDR3, as DNA: TGTGCCAGCAGCCCCCAGCTGGACAGACGATACGAGCAGTACTTC.

The chain carries TRBV27 and TRBJ2-4; TRBD2 might be the D (6 bases). V shed 6 bases and J shed 1 base, with 28 bases lying between them. There are 20 residues in the CDR3. The germline CDR1 and CDR2 sequences are MNHEY and SMNVEV (reference sequence). CDR3 DNA: TGTGCCAGCAGACCCTATAGCGGAACAAACATTCTTATTGCCAAAAACATTCAGTACTTC. Translating gives CASRPYSGTNILIAKNIQYF.

The CDR3 DNA reads as TGTGCCAGCAGTCATTTATTATTCCAGGGGTACTATAATTCACCCCTCCACTTT. Its protein product is CASSHLLFQGYYNSPLHF. This chain connects TRBV27 to TRBJ1-6, with a possible D match to TRBD1 (6 bases). From germline, CDR1 is MNHEY and CDR2 SMNVEV (reference sequence). This CDR3 comprises 18 residues. V lost 5 bases to trimming and J lost 3 bases, with 20 bases between them.

The chain joins TRBV19 to TRBJ1-6; maybe TRBD1 (6 bases). CDR3 length equals 15 residues. V lost 6 bases to trimming and J lost 3 bases, with 12 bases between them. Germline CDR1 reads LNHDA; CDR2 reads SQIVND (reference sequence). The CDR3 region has the DNA TGTGCCAGTAGGGGGACACGGTACTATAATTCACCCCTCCACTTT. Its translation is CASRGTRYYNSPLHF.

The rearrangement uses TRBV27 and TRBJ1-5; the D gene is possibly TRBD1 (5 bases). The CDR3 length is 20 residues. CDR1 is MNHEY and CDR2 is SMNVEV in the germline V gene (reference sequence). V dropped 6 bases and J dropped 1 base, with 28 bases sitting between them. The CDR3 region is CASSPGRGDPGGRSNQPQHF. The CDR3 DNA follows: TGTGCCAGCAGCCCTGGACGGGGGGACCCGGGGGGAAGGAGCAATCAGCCCCAGCATTTT.

This chain links TRBV4-2 with TRBJ1-4; TRBD1 matches at 10 bases. The germline V gene encodes CDR1 LGHNA and CDR2 YNFKEQ. The CDR3 contains 20 residues. The V gene end was trimmed by 4 bases and the J gene end by 7 bases; junction bases not matched to a gene: 21. The CDR3 coding sequence is TGTGCCAGCAGCCGCGAATCCTCCGGGACAGGGGTCGTGTTGAGTGAAAAACTGTTTTTT. Protein: CASSRESSGTGVVLSEKLFF.

The chain carries TRBV5-6 and TRBJ1-3, with D possibly being TRBD1 (6 bases). The germline V and J ends were trimmed by 1 base and 8 bases, with 16 bases remaining between them. This CDR3 region has 15 residues. Germline CDR1 reads SGHDT; CDR2 reads YYEEEE. The CDR3 protein is CASSLNRVARDTIYF. Written as DNA, the CDR3 is TGTGCCAGCAGCTTGAACAGGGTCGCCCGAGACACCATATATTTT. The full variable domain, rest sourced from reference TRBV5-6 and TRBJ1-3, is DAGVTQSPTHLIKTRGQQVTLRCSPKSGHDTVSWYQQALGQGPQFIFQYYEEEERQRGNFPDRFSGHQFPNYSSELNVNALLLGDSALYLCASSLNRVARDTIYFGEGSWLTVV.

This sequence joins TRBV28 and TRBJ2-1; TRBD1 is a possible D gene (8 bases). This CDR3 region has 14 residues. Germline V gene lookup returns CDR1 MDHEN and CDR2 SYDVKM. V was pared by 7 bases and J by 6 bases, with 16 bases between. As DNA, the CDR3 is TGTGCCAGCATAACAGGGGGGGGTAGCAATGAGCAGTTCTTC. The encoded protein is CASITGGGSNEQFF.

The CDR3 loop reads CASTLTGAIINEQFF. The CDR3 bases are TGCGCCAGCACGTTGACTGGGGCTATAATCAATGAGCAGTTCTTC. The gene calls are TRBV4-1 and TRBJ2-1; D perhaps matches TRBD1 (5 bases). CDR3 length equals 15 residues. From germline, CDR1 is MGHRA and CDR2 YSYEKL. The V and J ends lost 7 bases and 6 bases respectively, with 19 bases between them.

V and J are TRBV3-1 (or the pseudogene TRBV3-2) and TRBJ1-3, with D hard to call. The germline V gene encodes CDR1 LGHDT and CDR2 YNNKEL (reference sequence). V lost 3 bases to trimming and J lost 3 bases, with 6 bases between them. The CDR3 length is 13 residues. CDR3 coding DNA: TGTGCCAGCAGCCATTCGGTTGGAAACACCATATATTTT. Translated, it gives CASSHSVGNTIYF.

This chain links TRBV7-9 with TRBJ2-1; 13 bases fit TRBD2. The CDR3 is made up of 16 amino acids. J gave up 9 bases and V 5 bases, and 10 bases lay outside the gene matches. Germline V lookup: CDR1 SEHNR, CDR2 FQNEAQ (reference sequence). The CDR3 region is CASSPPGLAGWGEQFF. The CDR3 DNA sequence: TGTGCCAGCAGCCCACCGGGACTAGCGGGGTGGGGTGAGCAGTTCTTC.